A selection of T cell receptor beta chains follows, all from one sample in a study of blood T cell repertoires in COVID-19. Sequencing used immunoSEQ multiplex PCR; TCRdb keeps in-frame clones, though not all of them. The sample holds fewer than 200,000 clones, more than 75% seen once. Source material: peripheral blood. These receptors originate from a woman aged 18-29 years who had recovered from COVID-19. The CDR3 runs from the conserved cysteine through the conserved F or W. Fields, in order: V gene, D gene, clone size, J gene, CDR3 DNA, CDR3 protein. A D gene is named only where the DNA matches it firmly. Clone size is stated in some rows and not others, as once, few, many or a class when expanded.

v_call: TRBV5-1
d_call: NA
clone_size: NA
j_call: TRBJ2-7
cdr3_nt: TGCGCCAGCAGCTCTGAGGGTTTCTCCTACGAGCAGTACTTC
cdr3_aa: CASSSEGFSYEQYF

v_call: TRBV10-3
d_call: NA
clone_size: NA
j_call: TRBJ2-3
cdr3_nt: TGTGCCATCAGTGAGGGAACCCAACTACCAGATACGCAGTATTTT
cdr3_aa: CAISEGTQLPDTQYF

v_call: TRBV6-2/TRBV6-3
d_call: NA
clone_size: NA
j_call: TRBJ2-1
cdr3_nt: TGTGCCAGCAGTTACTCGGACAAAACCCTGGTTCTCAATGAGCAGTTCTTC
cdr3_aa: CASSYSDKTLVLNEQFF

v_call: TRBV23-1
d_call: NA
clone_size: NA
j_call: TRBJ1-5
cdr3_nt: TGCGCCAGCAATATCCGGGACATTAAGGGGCATTTT
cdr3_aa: CASNIRDIKGHF

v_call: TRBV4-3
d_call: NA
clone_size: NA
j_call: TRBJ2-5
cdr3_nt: TGCGCCAGCAGCCAAGAGGCGCAGGGGGAGACCCAGTACTTC
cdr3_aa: CASSQEAQGETQYF

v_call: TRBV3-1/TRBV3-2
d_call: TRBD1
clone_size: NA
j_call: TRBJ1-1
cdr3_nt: TGTGCCAGCAGCCCTTACAGGGGGCGAGACACTGAAGCTTTCTTT
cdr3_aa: CASSPYRGRDTEAFF

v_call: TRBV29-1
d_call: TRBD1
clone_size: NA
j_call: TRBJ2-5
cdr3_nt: TGCAGCGTGATGAAGGGGGCGCAGGACGAGACCCAGTACTTC
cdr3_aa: CSVMKGAQDETQYF

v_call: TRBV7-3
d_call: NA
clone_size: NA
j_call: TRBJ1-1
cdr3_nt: TGTGCCAGCAGCATAGACGGGGGGAACACTGAAGCTTTCTTT
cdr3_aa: CASSIDGGNTEAFF

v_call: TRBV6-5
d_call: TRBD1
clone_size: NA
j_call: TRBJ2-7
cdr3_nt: TGTGCCAGCAGTTACAGGGGGACAGGGGACTACGAGCAGTACTTC
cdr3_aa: CASSYRGTGDYEQYF

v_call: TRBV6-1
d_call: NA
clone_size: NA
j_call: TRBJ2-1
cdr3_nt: TGTGCCAGCAGTGAAGCTGGACCGGGACACTTGTACAATGAGCAGTTCTTC
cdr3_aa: CASSEAGPGHLYNEQFF

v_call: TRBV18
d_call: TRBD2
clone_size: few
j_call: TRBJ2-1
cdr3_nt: TGTGCCAGCTCACCTGACGGACTAGCGGGTAGGAATGAGCAGTTCTTC
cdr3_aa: CASSPDGLAGRNEQFF

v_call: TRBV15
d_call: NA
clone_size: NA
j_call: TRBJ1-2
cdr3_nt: TGTGCCACCAGCAGAGAGGGAGGGAGAGGCTATGGCTACACCTTC
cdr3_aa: CATSREGGRGYGYTF

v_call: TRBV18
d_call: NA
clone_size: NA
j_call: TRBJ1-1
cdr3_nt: TGTGCCAGCTCAGACCAGGAGAACACTGAAGCTTTCTTT
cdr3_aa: CASSDQENTEAFF

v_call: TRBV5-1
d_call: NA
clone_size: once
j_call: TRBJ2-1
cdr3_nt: TGCGCCAGCAGCTTGCCTAGGACAGGGGTAGGGCTCGGGACTAGTGACAATGAGCAGTTCTTC
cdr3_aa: CASSLPRTGVGLGTSDNEQFF

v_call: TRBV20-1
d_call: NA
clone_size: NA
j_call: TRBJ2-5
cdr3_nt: TGCAGTGCTAGCGAAGCTGAGACCCAGTACTTC
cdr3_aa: CSASEAETQYF

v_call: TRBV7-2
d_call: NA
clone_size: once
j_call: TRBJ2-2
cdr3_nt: TGTGCCAGCAGCTTCATAGCCGGGGAGCTGTTTTTT
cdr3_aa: CASSFIAGELFF

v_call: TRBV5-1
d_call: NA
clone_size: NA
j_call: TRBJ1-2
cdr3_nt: TGCGCCAGCAGCTTGGACACGAACTATGGCTACACCTTC
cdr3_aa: CASSLDTNYGYTF

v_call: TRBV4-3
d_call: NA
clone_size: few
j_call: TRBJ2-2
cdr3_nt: TGCGCCAGCCGCTATGAGGTCGACACCGGGGAGCTGTTTTTT
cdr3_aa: CASRYEVDTGELFF

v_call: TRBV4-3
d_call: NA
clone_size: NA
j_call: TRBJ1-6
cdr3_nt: TGCGCCAGCAGCCAAGTTGCAGGGCTTAATTCACCCCTCCACTTT
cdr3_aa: CASSQVAGLNSPLHF

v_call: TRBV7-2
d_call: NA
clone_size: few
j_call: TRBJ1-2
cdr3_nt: TGTGCCAGCAGTCGACACGGCGGGGGCTACACCTTC
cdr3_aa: CASSRHGGGYTF

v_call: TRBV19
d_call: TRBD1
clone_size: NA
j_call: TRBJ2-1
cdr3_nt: TGTGCCAGTAGTGGGACAGAAACCTACAATGAGCAGTTCTTC
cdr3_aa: CASSGTETYNEQFF

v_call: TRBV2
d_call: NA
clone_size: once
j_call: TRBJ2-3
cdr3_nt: TGTGCCAGCAGTAATAGGGGTCTGCTAGATACGCAGTATTTT
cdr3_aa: CASSNRGLLDTQYF

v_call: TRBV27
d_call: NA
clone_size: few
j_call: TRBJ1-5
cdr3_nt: TGTGCCAGCAGTTTCGGCGGAACTAATCAGCCCCAGCATTTT
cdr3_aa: CASSFGGTNQPQHF

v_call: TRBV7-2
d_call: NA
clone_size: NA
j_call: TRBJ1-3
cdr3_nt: TGTGCCAGCAGCTTGGCCGTATACTCTGGAAACACCATATATTTT
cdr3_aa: CASSLAVYSGNTIYF

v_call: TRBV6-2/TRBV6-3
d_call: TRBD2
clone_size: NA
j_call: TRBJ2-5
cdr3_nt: TGTGCCAGCAGTTACGGGACTAGCGTTGAGACCCAGTACTTC
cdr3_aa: CASSYGTSVETQYF

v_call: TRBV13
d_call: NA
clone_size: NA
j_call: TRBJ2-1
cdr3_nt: TGTGCCAGCAGCTTAGGGGGTAGGGGGAATGAGCAGTTCTTC
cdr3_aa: CASSLGGRGNEQFF

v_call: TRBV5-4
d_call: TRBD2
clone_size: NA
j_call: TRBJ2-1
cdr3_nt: TGTGCCAGCACTCTCGGGCTAGCGGGGAATGAGCAGTTCTTC
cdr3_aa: CASTLGLAGNEQFF

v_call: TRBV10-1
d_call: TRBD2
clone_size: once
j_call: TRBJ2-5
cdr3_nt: TGCGCCAGCCTCGCCTATAGCGGGGAAGAGACCCAGTACTTC
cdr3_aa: CASLAYSGEETQYF

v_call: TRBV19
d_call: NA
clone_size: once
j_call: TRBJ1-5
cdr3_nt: TGTGCCAGTAGTTGGGGGCAGCGCAATCAGCCCCAGCATTTT
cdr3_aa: CASSWGQRNQPQHF